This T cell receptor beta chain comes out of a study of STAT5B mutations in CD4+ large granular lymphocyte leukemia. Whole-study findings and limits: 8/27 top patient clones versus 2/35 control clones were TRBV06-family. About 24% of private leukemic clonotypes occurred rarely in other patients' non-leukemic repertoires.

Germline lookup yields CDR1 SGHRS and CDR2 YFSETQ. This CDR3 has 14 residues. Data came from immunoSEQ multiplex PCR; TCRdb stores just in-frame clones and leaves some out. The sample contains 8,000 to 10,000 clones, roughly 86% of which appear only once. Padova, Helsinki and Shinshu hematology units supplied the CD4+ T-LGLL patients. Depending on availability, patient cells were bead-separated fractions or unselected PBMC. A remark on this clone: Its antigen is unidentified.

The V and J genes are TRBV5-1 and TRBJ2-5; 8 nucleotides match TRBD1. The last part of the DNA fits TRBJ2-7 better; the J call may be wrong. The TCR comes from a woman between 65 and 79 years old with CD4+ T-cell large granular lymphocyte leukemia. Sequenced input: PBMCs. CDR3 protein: CASSLQDRAYEQYF. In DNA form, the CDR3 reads TGCGCCAGCAGCTTGCAGGACAGGGCTTACGAGCAGTACTTC.